Below are 12 T cell receptor beta chains sequenced from a single sample in a study of CD8+ T cells in alopecia areata (dated by TCRdb to 2016 to 2019). The protocol used for the library was the immunoSEQ multiplex PCR assay. RNA was extracted from all samples and reverse transcribed into cDNA as template for TCR sequencing. Drawn from immuneACCESS, this table holds only the in-frame rearrangements with V and J called that TCRdb kept. Clones are partly lost; checked studies trace under half to an unresolved V gene and leave the rest unexplained. Present in this sample are about 200,000 clones, roughly 56% of which were seen just once. The ten largest make up around 5% of the sample. Specimen: CD8+ T cells sorted from blood. Source of these receptors: a human donor in good health.

The sample holds a few counts of this clone. V and J are TRBV5-1 and TRBJ2-7, with 8 bases fitting TRBD1. Germline CDR1 SGHRS, CDR2 YFSETQ. V shed 4 bases and J 3 bases; nucleotides not matched to a gene: 9. CDR3 length: 15 amino acids. CDR3 coding DNA: TGCGCCAGCAGCCCCCGGGACAGGCTACTCTACGAGCAGTACTTC. Its translation is CASSPRDRLLYEQYF. The whole variable domain, filled in from reference TRBV5-1 and TRBJ2-7, reads KAGVTQTPRYLIKTRGQQVTLSCSPISGHRSVSWYQQTPGQGLQFLFEYFSETQRNKGNFPGRFSGRQFSNSRSEMNVSTLELGDSALYLCASSPRDRLLYEQYFGPGTRLTVT.

The J gene is TRBJ2-1, the V gene TRBV5-6, with 10 bases matching TRBD2. The CDR3 spans 15 residues. V lost 4 bases and J lost 6; bases outside the gene matches: 7. The germline V gene has CDR1 SGHDT and CDR2 YYEEEE. In DNA, the CDR3 is TGTGCCAGCAGCGTCCTAGCGGGGGACATCAATGAGCAGTTCTTC. Translating gives CASSVLAGDINEQFF.

With respect to this clone: Other DNA sequences in the sample encode the same CDR3. The V gene is TRBV7-9, the J gene TRBJ2-7; D ambiguous. The germline V gene has CDR1 SEHNR and CDR2 FQNEAQ (reference sequence). Trimming cost V 0 bases and J 2 bases, with 5 bases left between them. The CDR3 has 13 residues. Written as DNA, the CDR3 is TGTGCCAGCAGCTTAGCGGGGACCTACGAGCAGTACTTC. Translating it yields CASSLAGTYEQYF.

The V and J genes are TRBV15 and TRBJ2-2; D could derive from TRBD1 or TRBD2 (5 bases each). V gave up 6 bases and J gave up 6 bases, with 17 bases separating them. The CDR3 is made up of 15 amino acids. Germline CDR1 LNHNV, CDR2 YYDKDF (reference sequence). Written as DNA, the CDR3 is TGTGCCACCAGTCAAGTCGGGACGAGTGCCGGGGAGCTGTTTTTT. Translated: CATSQVGTSAGELFF.

V usage is TRBV13 and J usage is TRBJ1-1; D is ambiguous. Germline loops: CDR1 PRHDT, CDR2 FYEKMQ (reference sequence). This CDR3 region has 12 residues. V shed 2 bases and J shed 4 bases, with 5 bases lying between them. The CDR3: CASSLRATEAFF. The CDR3 coding sequence is TGTGCCAGCAGCTTAAGGGCCACTGAAGCTTTCTTT.

About this clone itself: Other DNA sequences from this sample encode an identical CDR3 as well. This sequence joins TRBV7-9 and TRBJ2-7; D gene uncertain. This CDR3 region has 13 residues. Deletions cut 2 bases from V and 2 bases from J, with 7 bases between. Germline V gene lookup returns CDR1 SEHNR and CDR2 FQNEAQ (reference sequence). CDR3 DNA sequence: TGTGCCAGCAGCTTACCGGGCACCTACGAGCAGTACTTC. Residues: CASSLPGTYEQYF. Using reference TRBV7-9 and TRBJ2-7 for the parts outside the CDR3, the full variable domain is DTGVSQNPRHKITKRGQNVTFRCDPISEHNRLYWYRQTLGQGPEFLTYFQNEAQLEKSRLLSDRFSAERPKGSFSTLEIQRTEQGDSAMYLCASSLPGTYEQYFGPGTRLTVT.

The chain couples TRBV25-1 to TRBJ1-6, with D perhaps matching TRBD1 (6 bases). Germline CDR1 is MGHDK and CDR2 is SYGVNS. This CDR3 has 15 amino acids. V shed 5 bases and J shed 9 bases, with 17 bases lying between them. CDR3 DNA sequence: TGTGCCAGCAGTCGAGAGGGGGGCGCAGGTTCACCCCTCCACTTT. Its translation is CASSREGGAGSPLHF.

The CDR3 DNA reads as TGTGCCAGCAGCTTAACAGCTAGCGGGGGGTTTACGCAGTATTTT. This gives the protein CASSLTASGGFTQYF. V is TRBV7-8 and J is TRBJ2-3; 11 bases agree with TRBD2. Germline assignment: CDR1 SGHVS and CDR2 FQNEAQ. V gave up 2 bases and J gave up 8 bases; unmatched junction bases: 6. CDR3 length: 15 residues.

This clone was counted only a few times. V usage is TRBV7-8 and J usage is TRBJ2-5, with D unresolved. Per the germline V gene, CDR1 is SGHVS and CDR2 is FQNEAQ. With 1 base removed from V and 10 bases from J, the gap between germline ends came to 4 bases. This CDR3 is built from 10 residues. CDR3 DNA: TGTGCCAGCAGCTTAGGGAGCCAGTACTTC. This gives the protein CASSLGSQYF.

V and J are TRBV25-1 and TRBJ2-2; no definite D call. The V end lost 4 bases, the J end lost 3 bases, and 3 bases lay between the germline ends. The length of the CDR3 is 12 residues. The germline CDR1 and CDR2 sequences are MGHDK and SYGVNS. CDR3 region: CASSAYTGELFF. CDR3 DNA sequence: TGTGCCAGCAGTGCTTACACCGGGGAGCTGTTTTTT.

The V call is TRBV4-1, the J call TRBJ2-6; D is uncertain. CDR3 length equals 17 residues. Germline CDR1 is MGHRA and CDR2 is YSYEKL. Trimming left V 0 bases short and J 0 bases short, with 9 bases between. The CDR3 nucleotides are TGCGCCAGCAGCCAAGATAGTTGGCTCTCTGGGGCCAACGTCCTGACTTTC. This sequence encodes CASSQDSWLSGANVLTF.

The rearrangement joins TRBV29-1 to TRBJ1-1; D not certain. The CDR3 runs to 12 residues. Trimming shortened V by 5 bases and J by 6 bases, and 13 bases separated the two germline ends. Germline loops: CDR1 SQVTM, CDR2 ANQGSEA. CDR3 residues: CSVPLDGPEAFF. In nucleotides, the CDR3 is TGCAGCGTTCCTCTGGATGGCCCTGAAGCTTTCTTT.